The T cell receptor (beta chain) under discussion was sequenced for a study of human T cells and chemical hapten exposure. As for time point: pre-sensitization, week 0. Treatment noted: therapeutic diphenylcyclopropenone sensitization with weekly scalp DPC. Library construction involved attaching unique molecular identifiers to individual cDNA molecules, which allowed quantitative, reproducible TCR counting. Each CDR3 protein gets one entry after TCRdb re-called the RACE reads with MiXCR. The data contain 150,000 to 200,000 distinct CDR3 sequences, more than 25% of them singletons. Germline CDR1 and CDR2: MNHEY and SMNVEV (reference sequence). The V and J ends lost 3 bases and 12 bases respectively, with 11 bases between them. This CDR3 is 12 amino acids long.

Sample: whole blood, taken in connection with sensitization to the hapten diphenylcyclopropenone (DPC). The clonotype comes from a woman in her twenties or thirties with alopecia areata. Some clones in this sample may be carry-over from other donors' samples. The chain recombines TRBV27 with TRBJ1-4, with D hard to call. The CDR3 coding sequence is TGTGCCAGCAGTTTTCTGAATGGGGAACTGTTTTTT. This sequence encodes CASSFLNGELFF.